This T cell receptor beta chain was sequenced for a study of blood T cells in healthy people across ages. This clonotype was counted between two and nine times. Drawn from each donor were 8.5 to 10 milliliters of peripheral blood. Sample-barcoded 5' priming and a J-beta primer mix drove a second PCR of about 6 to 12 cycles. TCRdb itself ran the 5' RACE reads through MiXCR, one entry per CDR3 protein. The sample has fewer than 1,000,000 distinct CDR3 sequences, about 42% seen once. The sequence was collected from a man between 60 and 75 years old in good health. The sample was blood.

CDR3 nucleotide sequence: TGTGCCATCAGTAAGGGACTCGGCTCCTACGAGCAGTACTTC. This encodes CAISKGLGSYEQYF. This chain connects TRBV10-3 to TRBJ2-7, with D tentatively TRBD2 (6 bases). The germline V gene encodes CDR1 ENHRY and CDR2 SYGVKD. V shed 5 bases and J shed 0 bases, with 11 bases lying between them. This CDR3 is 14 amino acids long.